This T cell receptor (beta chain) came from a study of a mutant IDH1 vaccine in newly diagnosed glioma. Concerning this clone itself: The target antigen is unknown.

TCRdb keeps only in-frame clones here, not all; method: immunoSEQ multiplex PCR. The repertoire consists of 25,000 to 35,000 clones, with approximately 88% occurring once and the leading ten covering less than 3%. V lost 5 bases and J 7 bases, leaving 12 bases between the germline ends. CDR3 length: 13 residues. Germline CDR1 is MDHEN and CDR2 is SYDVKM. As for time point: week 23, last vaccination. The study gave 300 ug of mutant IDH1 20-mer peptide per vaccine dose, with topical imiquimod. V is TRBV28 and J is TRBJ2-4, with D possibly matching TRBD2 (5 bases). This TCR was recovered from a man aged 40-50 years with glioma. Sequenced here: PBMCs, sampled from a glioma patient whose treatment included an IDH1 peptide vaccine. CDR3 region: CASSRGQANIQYF. In DNA form, the CDR3 reads TGTGCCAGCAGTCGAGGGCAAGCGAACATTCAGTACTTC.